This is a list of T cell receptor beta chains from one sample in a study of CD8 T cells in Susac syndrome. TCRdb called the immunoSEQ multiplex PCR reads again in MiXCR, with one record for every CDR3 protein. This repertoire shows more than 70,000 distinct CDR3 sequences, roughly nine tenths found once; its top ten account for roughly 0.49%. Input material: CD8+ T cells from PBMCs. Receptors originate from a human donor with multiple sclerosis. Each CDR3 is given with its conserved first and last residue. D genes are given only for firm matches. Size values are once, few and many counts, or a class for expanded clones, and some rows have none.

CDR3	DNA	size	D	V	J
CASSLVGQGLHSPLHF	TGTGCCAGCAGCTTGGTCGGACAGGGGTTGCATTCACCCCTCCACTTT	.	TRBD1	TRBV7-4	TRBJ1-6
CSARRQFYSGNTIYF	TGCAGTGCTAGAAGACAGTTTTACTCTGGAAACACCATATATTTT	once	.	TRBV20-1	TRBJ1-3
CASSYQGVPYTEAFF	TGTGCCAGCAGCTACCAGGGGGTTCCGTACACTGAAGCTTTCTTT	.	TRBD1	TRBV7-3	TRBJ1-1
CASSQVFTMNTEAFF	TGTGCCAGCAGCCAAGTCTTTACCATGAACACTGAAGCTTTCTTT	.	.	TRBV14	TRBJ1-1
CASSPNGRLEAFF	TGTGCCAGCAGCCCCAACGGGAGGTTGGAAGCTTTCTTT	.	.	TRBV9	TRBJ1-1
CATSRAGLAETQYF	TGTGCCACCAGCAGAGCGGGCCTTGCAGAGACCCAGTACTTC	.	.	TRBV15	TRBJ2-5
CASSLSPRGADTQYF	TGTGCCAGCAGTTTATCCCCCCGCGGGGCAGATACGCAGTATTTT	.	.	TRBV27	TRBJ2-3
CASSQVGGSYEQYF	TGCGCCAGCAGCCAAGTGGGAGGGTCCTACGAGCAGTACTTC	once	TRBD2	TRBV4-3	TRBJ2-7
CASSLWQTPQETQYF	TGTGCCAGCAGTTTATGGCAGACACCCCAAGAGACCCAGTACTTC	once	.	TRBV27	TRBJ2-5
CASSSNDRAEQYF	TGTGCCAGCAGCTCAAACGACAGGGCCGAGCAGTACTTC	.	TRBD1	TRBV7-8	TRBJ2-7
CASSLGGSPGELFF	TGTGCCAGCAGCCTAGGAGGCTCCCCCGGGGAGCTGTTTTTT	.	.	TRBV14	TRBJ2-2
CASSLGQNSNQPQHF	TGTGCCAGCAGCTTAGGACAGAACAGCAATCAGCCCCAGCATTTT	.	.	TRBV11-2	TRBJ1-5
CASTSTSEFETQYF	TGTGCCAGCACCTCGACTAGCGAGTTTGAGACCCAGTACTTC	.	TRBD2	TRBV4-2	TRBJ2-5
CASSQDLSTSSYNEQFF	TGCGCCAGCAGCCAGGATCTCAGCACGAGCTCCTACAATGAGCAGTTCTTC	.	.	TRBV4-3	TRBJ2-1
CASIRPGATAYQETQYF	TGTGCCAGCATCCGTCCTGGGGCGACAGCGTACCAAGAGACCCAGTACTTC	.	.	TRBV2	TRBJ2-5
CASSQFWGSTQYF	TGTGCCAGCAGCCAATTCTGGGGTTCCACGCAGTATTTT	.	.	TRBV3-1	TRBJ2-3
CASQPDSSYEQYF	TGTGCCTCCCAACCCGACAGCTCCTACGAGCAGTACTTC	.	.	TRBV9	TRBJ2-7
CASSLTGGPYNEQFF	TGTGCCAGCAGTTTGACAGGGGGCCCCTACAATGAGCAGTTCTTC	.	TRBD1	TRBV27	TRBJ2-1
CASSLSNKSYGYTF	TGTGCCAGCAGCTTATCCAACAAGAGCTATGGCTACACCTTC	.	.	TRBV7-9	TRBJ1-2
CASSYDRDSYEQYF	TGTGCCAGCAGTTACGACAGGGACTCCTACGAGCAGTACTTC	.	TRBD1	TRBV6-5	TRBJ2-7
CASIQGFQRERYNEQFF	TGTGCCAGCATCCAGGGTTTTCAGCGGGAGCGGTACAATGAGCAGTTCTTC	.	TRBD2	TRBV6-1	TRBJ2-1
CASSEDVGFEQFF	TGTGCCAGCAGTGAAGACGTGGGTTTTGAGCAGTTCTTC	.	.	TRBV2	TRBJ2-1
CASSYSMGTGASFHGYTF	TGTGCCAGCAGTTACTCGATGGGGACAGGGGCTTCCTTCCATGGCTACACCTTC	.	TRBD1	TRBV6-5	TRBJ1-2
CASSIGSRNEQFF	TGTGCCAGTAGTATAGGAAGCCGCAATGAGCAGTTCTTC	.	.	TRBV19	TRBJ2-1
CASSPRTGQSSYEQYF	TGTGCCAGTAGTCCTCGGACAGGGCAGAGCTCCTACGAGCAGTACTTC	.	TRBD1	TRBV19	TRBJ2-7
CASSVGGWVAGGPYNEQFF	TGTGCCAGCAGCGTAGGAGGTTGGGTTGCGGGAGGGCCCTACAATGAGCAGTTCTTC	once	TRBD2	TRBV9	TRBJ2-1
CSVDRQGGETQYF	TGCAGCGTTGACCGGCAGGGGGGAGAGACCCAGTACTTC	.	.	TRBV29-1	TRBJ2-5
CASSLSGFHQPQHF	TGTGCCAGCAGTTTATCTGGGTTCCATCAGCCCCAGCATTTT	.	.	TRBV27	TRBJ1-5
CASSLGHYEQYF	TGCGCCAGCAGCTTGGGGCACTACGAGCAGTACTTC	.	.	TRBV5-1	TRBJ2-7
CASSSTRGQGHEKLFF	TGTGCCAGCAGTTCAACCAGGGGGCAGGGGCATGAAAAACTGTTTTTT	.	TRBD1	TRBV7-8	TRBJ1-4
CASSLEAGDRQETQYF	TGTGCCAGCAGTCTAGAAGCGGGAGATCGCCAAGAGACCCAGTACTTC	.	TRBD2	TRBV28	TRBJ2-5
CASSGTVTSTDTQYF	TGTGCCAGCAGTGGGACAGTTACTAGCACAGATACGCAGTATTTT	.	.	TRBV2	TRBJ2-3
CATSRYRAQPQHF	TGTGCCACCAGCAGATACAGGGCACAGCCCCAGCATTTT	.	.	TRBV15	TRBJ1-5
CASRRQGIIDTQYF	TGTGCCAGCAGGAGACAGGGGATCATAGATACGCAGTATTTT	once	TRBD1	TRBV12-3/TRBV12-4	TRBJ2-3
CSATGGTVYGYTF	TGCAGCGCCACCGGTGGGACAGTCTATGGCTACACCTTC	.	TRBD1	TRBV29-1	TRBJ1-2
CASSIRLAGDTNTGELFF	TGTGCCAGTAGTATCCGGCTAGCGGGGGATACGAACACCGGGGAGCTGTTTTTT	.	TRBD2	TRBV19	TRBJ2-2
CASSIAYRDSNYGYTF	TGTGCCAGTAGTATCGCATACCGGGACAGCAACTATGGCTACACCTTC	.	TRBD1	TRBV19	TRBJ1-2
CASSELTASSYEQYF	TGTGCCAGCAGTGAACTGACTGCGAGCTCCTACGAGCAGTACTTC	.	.	TRBV25-1	TRBJ2-7
CASSLSAGNEQFF	TGTGCCAGCAGTTTGTCAGCGGGCAATGAGCAGTTCTTC	once	.	TRBV27	TRBJ2-1
CASSDGVSYNEQFF	TGTGCCAGTAGTGACGGGGTCTCCTACAATGAGCAGTTCTTC	.	.	TRBV19	TRBJ2-1
CAWSGLYEQYF	TGTGCCTGGAGTGGGCTCTACGAGCAGTACTTC	.	.	TRBV30	TRBJ2-7
CASSVGTANYGYTF	TGTGCCAGCAGCGTAGGGACAGCTAACTATGGCTACACCTTC	.	.	TRBV9	TRBJ1-2
CASSLLWGNTEAFF	TGTGCCAGCAGCTTATTATGGGGAAACACTGAAGCTTTCTTT	.	.	TRBV11-2	TRBJ1-1
CATSGSGQGADYGYTF	TGTGCCACCAGTGGCAGCGGGCAGGGGGCGGACTATGGCTACACCTTC	.	TRBD1	TRBV24-1	TRBJ1-2
CASSLTQGATYEQYF	TGTGCCAGCAGCTTGACCCAGGGGGCAACCTACGAGCAGTACTTC	.	TRBD1	TRBV5-6	TRBJ2-7
CASSLGERDAFF	TGTGCCAGCAGTTTAGGAGAAAGGGATGCTTTCTTT	.	.	TRBV12-3/TRBV12-4	TRBJ1-1
CASSLALGGLSYNEQFF	TGTGCCAGCAGCTTGGCCCTTGGCGGGCTATCCTACAATGAGCAGTTCTTC	.	.	TRBV5-6	TRBJ2-1
CASRDYLEAFF	TGTGCCAGCAGGGACTATCTTGAAGCTTTCTTT	.	.	TRBV28	TRBJ1-1
CASWGNYGYTF	TGTGCCAGCTGGGGCAACTATGGCTACACCTTC	few	.	TRBV6-1	TRBJ1-2